Ten or more counts support the clone carrying this T cell receptor beta chain. The ends lost 5 bases at V and 10 bases at J; junction bases unmatched: 17. Germline V gene sequence: CDR1 DFQATT, CDR2 SNEGSKA (reference sequence). CDR3 length: 16 residues. TCRdb reanalysed the 5' RACE reads using MiXCR and keeps one entry per CDR3 protein. The table has tens of thousands of distinct CDR3 sequences, roughly 28% seen once. The origin of this receptor is a female donor with breast cancer. The sample was naive CD4+ T cells sorted from blood. Stated subset: naive CD4+ T cells, CD4+CD45RA+CD25-. The chain uses TRBV20-1 and TRBJ1-6; 7 bases map to TRBD1. As DNA, the CDR3 is TGCAGTGCTTATCGGCCTACAGGGGAACATCAATCACCCCTCCACTTT. The encoded protein is CSAYRPTGEHQSPLHF.